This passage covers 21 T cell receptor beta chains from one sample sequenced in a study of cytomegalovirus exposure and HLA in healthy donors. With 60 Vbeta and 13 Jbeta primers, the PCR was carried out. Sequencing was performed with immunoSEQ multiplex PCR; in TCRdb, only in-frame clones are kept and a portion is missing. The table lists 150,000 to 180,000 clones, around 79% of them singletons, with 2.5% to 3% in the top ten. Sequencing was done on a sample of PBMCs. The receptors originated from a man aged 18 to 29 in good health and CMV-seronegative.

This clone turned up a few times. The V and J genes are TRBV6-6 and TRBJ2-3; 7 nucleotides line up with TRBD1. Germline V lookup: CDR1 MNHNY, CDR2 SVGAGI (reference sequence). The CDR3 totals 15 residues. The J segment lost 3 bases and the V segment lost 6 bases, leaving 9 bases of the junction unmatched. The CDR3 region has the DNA TGTGCCAGCAGACGCGGACAGGATGGGACAGATACGCAGTATTTT. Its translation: CASRRGQDGTDTQYF.

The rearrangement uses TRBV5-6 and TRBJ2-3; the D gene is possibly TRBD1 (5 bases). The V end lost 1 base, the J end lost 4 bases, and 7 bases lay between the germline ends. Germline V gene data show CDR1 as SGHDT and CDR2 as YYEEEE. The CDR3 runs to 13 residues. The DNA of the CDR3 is TGTGCCAGCAGCTTGCCAGGGCCAGATACGCAGTATTTT. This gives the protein CASSLPGPDTQYF.

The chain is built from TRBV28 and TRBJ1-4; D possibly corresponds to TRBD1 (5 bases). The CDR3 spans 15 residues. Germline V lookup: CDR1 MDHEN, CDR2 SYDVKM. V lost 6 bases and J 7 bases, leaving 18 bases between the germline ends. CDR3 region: CASSRGGGLGEKLFF. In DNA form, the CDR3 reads TGTGCCAGCAGCCGTGGGGGGGGTCTCGGTGAAAAACTGTTTTTT. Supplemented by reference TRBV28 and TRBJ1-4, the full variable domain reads DVKVTQSSRYLVKRTGEKVFLECVQDMDHENMFWYRQDPGLGLRLIYFSYDVKMKEKGDIPEGYSVSREKKERFSLILESASTNQTSMYLCASSRGGGLGEKLFFGSGTQLSVL.

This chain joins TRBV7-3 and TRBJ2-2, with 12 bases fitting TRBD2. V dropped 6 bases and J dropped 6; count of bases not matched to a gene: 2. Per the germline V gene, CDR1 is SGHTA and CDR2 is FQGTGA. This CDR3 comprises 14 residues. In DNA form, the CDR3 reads TGTGCCAGCAGGACTAGCGGGGGACCCGGGGAGCTGTTTTTT. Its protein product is CASRTSGGPGELFF.

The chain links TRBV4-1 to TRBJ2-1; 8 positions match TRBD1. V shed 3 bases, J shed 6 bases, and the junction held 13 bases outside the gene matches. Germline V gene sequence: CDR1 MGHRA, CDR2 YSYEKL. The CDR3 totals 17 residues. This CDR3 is CASSHHTSDRAGNEQFF. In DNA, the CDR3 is TGCGCCAGCAGCCACCACACCTCGGACAGGGCAGGCAATGAGCAGTTCTTC.

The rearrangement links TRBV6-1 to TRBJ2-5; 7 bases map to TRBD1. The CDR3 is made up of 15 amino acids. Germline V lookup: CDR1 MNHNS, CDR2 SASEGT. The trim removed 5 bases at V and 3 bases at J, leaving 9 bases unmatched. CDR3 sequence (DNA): TGTGCCAGCAGTAAGACAGGGAGAGGGAAAGAGACCCAGTACTTC. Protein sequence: CASSKTGRGKETQYF.

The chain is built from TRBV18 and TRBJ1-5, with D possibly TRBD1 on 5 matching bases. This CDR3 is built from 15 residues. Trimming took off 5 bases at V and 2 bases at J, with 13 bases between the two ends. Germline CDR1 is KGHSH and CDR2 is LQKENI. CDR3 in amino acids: CASSRDYSGNQPQHF. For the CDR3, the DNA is TGTGCCAGCTCAAGGGACTACAGCGGCAATCAGCCCCAGCATTTT.

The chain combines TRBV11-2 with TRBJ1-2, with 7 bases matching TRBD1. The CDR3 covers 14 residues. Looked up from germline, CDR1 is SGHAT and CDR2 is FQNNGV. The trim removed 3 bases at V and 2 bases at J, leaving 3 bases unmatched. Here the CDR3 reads CASSLEGGNYGYTF. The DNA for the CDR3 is TGTGCCAGCAGCTTGGAAGGGGGCAACTATGGCTACACCTTC.

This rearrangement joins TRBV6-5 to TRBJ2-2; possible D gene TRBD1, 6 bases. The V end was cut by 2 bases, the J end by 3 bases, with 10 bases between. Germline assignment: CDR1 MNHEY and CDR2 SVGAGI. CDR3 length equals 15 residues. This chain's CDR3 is CASSYRRGDTGELFF. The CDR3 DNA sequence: TGTGCCAGCAGTTACCGCAGGGGAGACACCGGGGAGCTGTTTTTT.

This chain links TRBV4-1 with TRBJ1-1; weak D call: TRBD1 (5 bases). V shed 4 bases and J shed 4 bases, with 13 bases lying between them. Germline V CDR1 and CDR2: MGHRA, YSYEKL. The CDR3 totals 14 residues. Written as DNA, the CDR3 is TGCGCCAGCAGCCCCATGGGGGGGGGCACTGAAGCTTTCTTT. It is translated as CASSPMGGGTEAFF.

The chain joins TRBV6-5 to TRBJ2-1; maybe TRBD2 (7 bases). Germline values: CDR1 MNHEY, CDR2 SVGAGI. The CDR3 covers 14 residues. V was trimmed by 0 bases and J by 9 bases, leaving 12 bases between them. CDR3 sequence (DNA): TGTGCCAGCAGTTACTCGGGGGGGCGAGGTGAGCAGTTCTTC. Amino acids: CASSYSGGRGEQFF.

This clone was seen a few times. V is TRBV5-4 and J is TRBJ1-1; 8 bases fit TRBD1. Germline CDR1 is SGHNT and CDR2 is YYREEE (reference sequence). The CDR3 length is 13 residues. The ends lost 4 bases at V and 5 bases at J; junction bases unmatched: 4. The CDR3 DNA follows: TGTGCCAGCAGCCAAAGGACAGGGACTGAAGCTTTCTTT. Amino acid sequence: CASSQRTGTEAFF.

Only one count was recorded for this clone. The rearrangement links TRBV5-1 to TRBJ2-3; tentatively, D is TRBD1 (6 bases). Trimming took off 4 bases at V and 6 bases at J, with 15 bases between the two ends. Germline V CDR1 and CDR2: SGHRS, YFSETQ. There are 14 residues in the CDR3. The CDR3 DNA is TGCGCCAGCAGCATAGGACAGAGTGGGGATACGCAGTATTTT. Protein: CASSIGQSGDTQYF.

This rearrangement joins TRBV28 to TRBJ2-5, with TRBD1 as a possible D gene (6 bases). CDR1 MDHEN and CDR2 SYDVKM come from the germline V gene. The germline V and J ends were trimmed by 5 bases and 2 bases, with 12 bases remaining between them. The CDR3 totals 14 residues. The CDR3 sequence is CASSPQGLQETQYF. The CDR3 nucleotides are TGTGCCAGCAGTCCACAGGGTCTTCAAGAGACCCAGTACTTC.

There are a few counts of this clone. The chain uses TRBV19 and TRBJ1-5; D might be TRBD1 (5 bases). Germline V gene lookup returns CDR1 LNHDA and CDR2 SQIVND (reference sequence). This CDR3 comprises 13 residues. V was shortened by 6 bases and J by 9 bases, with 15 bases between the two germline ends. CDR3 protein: CASSGGGNGPQHF. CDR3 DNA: TGTGCCAGTAGCGGTGGGGGGAATGGGCCCCAGCATTTT. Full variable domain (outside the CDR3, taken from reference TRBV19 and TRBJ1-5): DGGITQSPKYLFRKEGQNVTLSCEQNLNHDAMYWYRQDPGQGLRLIYYSQIVNDFQKGDIAEGYSVSREKKESFPLTVTSAQKNPTAFYLCASSGGGNGPQHFGDGTRLSIL.

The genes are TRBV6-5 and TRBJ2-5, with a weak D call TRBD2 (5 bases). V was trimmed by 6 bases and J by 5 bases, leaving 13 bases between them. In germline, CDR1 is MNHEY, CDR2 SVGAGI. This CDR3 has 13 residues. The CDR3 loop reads CASRPGGEETQYF. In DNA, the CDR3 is TGTGCCAGCAGGCCAGGTGGGGAGGAGACCCAGTACTTC.

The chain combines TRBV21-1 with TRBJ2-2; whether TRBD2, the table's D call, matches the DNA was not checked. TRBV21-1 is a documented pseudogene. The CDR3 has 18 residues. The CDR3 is CASSKAGELAGEPGELFF. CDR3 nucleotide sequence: TGTGCCAGCAGCAAAGCGGGAGAACTAGCGGGGGAACCCGGGGAGCTGTTTTTT.

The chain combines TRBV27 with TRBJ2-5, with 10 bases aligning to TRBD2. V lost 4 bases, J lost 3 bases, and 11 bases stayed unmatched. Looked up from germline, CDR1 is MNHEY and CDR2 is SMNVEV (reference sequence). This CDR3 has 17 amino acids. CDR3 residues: CASSSHPAGGRKETQYF. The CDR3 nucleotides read TGTGCCAGCAGTTCTCATCCAGCGGGGGGGAGGAAAGAGACCCAGTACTTC.

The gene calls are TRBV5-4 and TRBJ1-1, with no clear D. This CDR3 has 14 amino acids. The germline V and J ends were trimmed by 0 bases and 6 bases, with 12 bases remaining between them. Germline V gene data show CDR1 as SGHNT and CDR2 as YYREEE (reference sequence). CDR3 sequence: CASSLGQAGPEAFF. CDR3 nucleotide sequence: TGTGCCAGCAGCTTGGGTCAAGCGGGCCCTGAAGCTTTCTTT.

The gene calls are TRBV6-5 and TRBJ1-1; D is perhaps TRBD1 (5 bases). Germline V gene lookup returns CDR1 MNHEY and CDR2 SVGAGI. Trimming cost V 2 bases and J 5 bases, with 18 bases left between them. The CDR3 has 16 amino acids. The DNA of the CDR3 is TGTGCCAGCAGTTACCCGGGTGGGCCGGGGGTTACTGAAGCTTTCTTT. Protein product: CASSYPGGPGVTEAFF.

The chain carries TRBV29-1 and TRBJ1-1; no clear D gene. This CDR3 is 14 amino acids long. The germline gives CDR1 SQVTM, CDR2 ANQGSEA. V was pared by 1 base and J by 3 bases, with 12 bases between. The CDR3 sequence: CSVEADQAHTEAFF. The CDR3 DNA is TGCAGCGTTGAAGCGGATCAGGCTCACACTGAAGCTTTCTTT. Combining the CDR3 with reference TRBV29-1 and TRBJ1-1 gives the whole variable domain SAVISQKPSRDICQRGTSLTIQCQVDSQVTMMFWYRQQPGQSLTLIATANQGSEATYESGFVIDKFPISRPNLTFSTLTVSNMSPEDSSIYLCSVEADQAHTEAFFGQGTRLTVV.